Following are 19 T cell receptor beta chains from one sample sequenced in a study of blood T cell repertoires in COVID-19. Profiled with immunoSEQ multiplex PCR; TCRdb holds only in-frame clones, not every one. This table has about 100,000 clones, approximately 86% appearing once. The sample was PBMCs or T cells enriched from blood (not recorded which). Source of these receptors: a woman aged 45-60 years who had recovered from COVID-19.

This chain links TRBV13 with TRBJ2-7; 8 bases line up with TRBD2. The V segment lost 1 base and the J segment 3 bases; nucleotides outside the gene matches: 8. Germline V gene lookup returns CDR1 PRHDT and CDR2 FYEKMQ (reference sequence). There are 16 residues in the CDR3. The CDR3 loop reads CASSLVGGGLDYEQYF. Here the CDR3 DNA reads TGTGCCAGCAGCTTAGTAGGCGGGGGGTTGGACTACGAGCAGTACTTC.

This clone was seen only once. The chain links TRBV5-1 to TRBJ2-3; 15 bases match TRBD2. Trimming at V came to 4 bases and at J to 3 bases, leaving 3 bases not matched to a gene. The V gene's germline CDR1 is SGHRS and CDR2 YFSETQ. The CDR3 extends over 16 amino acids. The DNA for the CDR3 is TGCGCCAGCAGCCCCGGGACTAGCGGGGGGACAGATACGCAGTATTTT. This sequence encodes CASSPGTSGGTDTQYF.

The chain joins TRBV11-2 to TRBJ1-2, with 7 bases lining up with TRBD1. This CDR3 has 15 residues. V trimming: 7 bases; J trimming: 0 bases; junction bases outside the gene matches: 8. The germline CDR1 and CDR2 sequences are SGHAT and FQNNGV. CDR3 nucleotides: TGTGCCAGCACGGAAGATACAGGGGCTAACTATGGCTACACCTTC. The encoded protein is CASTEDTGANYGYTF.

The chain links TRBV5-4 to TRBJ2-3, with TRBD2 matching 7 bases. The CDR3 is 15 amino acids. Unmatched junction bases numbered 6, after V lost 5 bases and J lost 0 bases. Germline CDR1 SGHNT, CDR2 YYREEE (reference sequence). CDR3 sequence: CASSQASGSTDTQYF. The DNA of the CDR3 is TGTGCCAGCAGTCAAGCTAGCGGCAGCACAGATACGCAGTATTTT.

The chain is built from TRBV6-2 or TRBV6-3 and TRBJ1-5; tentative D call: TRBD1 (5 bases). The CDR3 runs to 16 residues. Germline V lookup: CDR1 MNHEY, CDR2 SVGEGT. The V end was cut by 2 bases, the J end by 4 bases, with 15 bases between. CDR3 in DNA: TGTGCCAGCAGTTACCGGATTTGGAGGGGTAATCAGCCCCAGCATTTT. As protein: CASSYRIWRGNQPQHF.

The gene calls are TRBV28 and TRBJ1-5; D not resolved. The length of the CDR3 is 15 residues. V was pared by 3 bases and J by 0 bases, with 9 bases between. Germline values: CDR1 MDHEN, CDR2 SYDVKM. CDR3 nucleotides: TGTGCCAGCAGTTTGATTGACTATAGCAATCAGCCCCAGCATTTT. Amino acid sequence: CASSLIDYSNQPQHF.

The CDR3 here is CASSVEDRGRLFAGYTF. The CDR3 coding sequence is TGTGCCAGCAGCGTAGAGGACAGGGGGCGCTTGTTTGCTGGCTACACCTTC. The chain couples TRBV9 to TRBJ1-2; 11 bases are a match to TRBD1. The junction had 11 bases not matched to a gene; V was cut back by 0 bases and J by 7 bases. Germline V CDR1 and CDR2: SGDLS, YYNGEE. The CDR3 totals 17 residues.

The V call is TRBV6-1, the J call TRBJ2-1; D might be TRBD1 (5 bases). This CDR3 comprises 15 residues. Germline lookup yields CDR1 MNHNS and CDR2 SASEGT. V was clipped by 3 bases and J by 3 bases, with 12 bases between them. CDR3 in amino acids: CASSDQGPGYNEQFF. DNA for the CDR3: TGTGCCAGCAGTGATCAGGGTCCCGGCTACAATGAGCAGTTCTTC.

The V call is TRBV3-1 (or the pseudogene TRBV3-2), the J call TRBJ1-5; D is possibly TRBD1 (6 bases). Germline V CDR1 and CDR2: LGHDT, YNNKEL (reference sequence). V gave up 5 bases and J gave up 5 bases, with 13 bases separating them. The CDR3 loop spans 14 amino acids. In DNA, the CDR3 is TGTGCCAGCAGCTTAAGGCACAGGGATCAGCCCCAGCATTTT. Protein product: CASSLRHRDQPQHF.

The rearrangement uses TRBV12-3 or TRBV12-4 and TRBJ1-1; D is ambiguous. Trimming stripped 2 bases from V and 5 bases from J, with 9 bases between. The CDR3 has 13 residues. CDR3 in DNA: TGTGCCAGCAGTTTAAACGGGGAGACTGAAGCTTTCTTT. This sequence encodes CASSLNGETEAFF.

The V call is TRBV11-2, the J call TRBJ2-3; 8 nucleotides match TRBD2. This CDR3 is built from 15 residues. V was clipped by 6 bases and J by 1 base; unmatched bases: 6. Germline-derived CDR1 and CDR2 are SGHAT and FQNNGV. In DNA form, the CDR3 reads TGTGCCAGCAGGCAAGCGGGAGCCGGCACAGATACGCAGTATTTT. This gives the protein CASRQAGAGTDTQYF.

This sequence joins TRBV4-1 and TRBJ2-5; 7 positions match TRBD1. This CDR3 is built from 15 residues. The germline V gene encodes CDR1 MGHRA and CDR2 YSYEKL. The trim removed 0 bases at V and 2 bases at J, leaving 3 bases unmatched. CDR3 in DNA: TGCGCCAGCAGCCAAGAAGGGACAGCGCAAGAGACCCAGTACTTC. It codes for CASSQEGTAQETQYF.

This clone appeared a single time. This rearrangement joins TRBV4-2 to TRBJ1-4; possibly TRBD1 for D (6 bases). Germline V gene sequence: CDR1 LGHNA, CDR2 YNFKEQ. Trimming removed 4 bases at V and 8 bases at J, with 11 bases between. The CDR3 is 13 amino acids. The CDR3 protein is CASSRGGGEKLFF. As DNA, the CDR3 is TGTGCCAGCAGCCGGGGGGGCGGGGAAAAACTGTTTTTT.

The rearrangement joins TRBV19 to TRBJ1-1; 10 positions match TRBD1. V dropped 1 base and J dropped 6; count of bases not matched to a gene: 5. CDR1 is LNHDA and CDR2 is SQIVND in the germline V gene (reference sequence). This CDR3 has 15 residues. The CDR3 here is CASSIGWDRGSEAFF. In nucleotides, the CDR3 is TGTGCCAGTAGTATAGGGTGGGACAGGGGCTCTGAAGCTTTCTTT.

The CDR3 loop is CASSLSGEGEAFF. The DNA for the CDR3 is TGTGCCAGCAGTTTATCGGGGGAGGGTGAAGCTTTCTTT. This chain links TRBV27 with TRBJ1-1; D may be TRBD1 (5 bases). Deletions cut 0 bases from V and 7 bases from J, with 9 bases between. Germline V gene data show CDR1 as MNHEY and CDR2 as SMNVEV (reference sequence). The CDR3 is 13 amino acids.

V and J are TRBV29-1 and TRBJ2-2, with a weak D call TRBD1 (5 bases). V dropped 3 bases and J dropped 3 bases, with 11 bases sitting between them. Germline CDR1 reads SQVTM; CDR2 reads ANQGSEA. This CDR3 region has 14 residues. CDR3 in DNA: TGCAGCGTTGATGGCATCAGGGACACCGGGGAGCTGTTTTTT. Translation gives CSVDGIRDTGELFF.

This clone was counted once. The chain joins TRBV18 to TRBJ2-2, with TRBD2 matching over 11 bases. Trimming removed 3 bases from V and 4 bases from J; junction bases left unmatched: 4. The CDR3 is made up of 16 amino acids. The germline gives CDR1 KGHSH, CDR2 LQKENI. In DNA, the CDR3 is TGTGCCAGCTCACCTACCGGGACTAGCGGCACCGGGGAGCTGTTTTTT. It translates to CASSPTGTSGTGELFF.

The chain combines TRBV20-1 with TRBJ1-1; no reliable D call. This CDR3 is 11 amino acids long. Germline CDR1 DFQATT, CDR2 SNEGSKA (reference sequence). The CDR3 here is CSGDENTEAFF. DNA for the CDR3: TGCAGCGGAGACGAGAACACTGAAGCTTTCTTT.

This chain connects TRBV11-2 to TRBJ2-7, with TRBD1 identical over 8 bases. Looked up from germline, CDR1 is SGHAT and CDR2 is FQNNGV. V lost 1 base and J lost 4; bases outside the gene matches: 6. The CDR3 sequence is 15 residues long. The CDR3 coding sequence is TGTGCCAGCAGCTTAGGGGACAGGTTTATATACGAGCAGTACTTC. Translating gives CASSLGDRFIYEQYF. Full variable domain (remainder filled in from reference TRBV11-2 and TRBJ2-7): EAGVAQSPRYKIIEKRQSVAFWCNPISGHATLYWYQQILGQGPKLLIQFQNNGVVDDSQLPKDRFSAERLKGVDSTLKIQPAKLEDSAVYLCASSLGDRFIYEQYFGPGTRLTVT.